These T cell receptor beta chains were read from a single sample in a study of T cells in Graves' hyperthyroidism and ophthalmopathy. TCRdb reprocessed the multiplex PCR reads with MiXCR, giving one entry per CDR3 protein. The sample consists of about 420,000 distinct CDR3 sequences, 15% to 19% of them appearing once. The sequencing input was blood. The source of these receptors is a woman aged 18-35 years with Graves' hyperthyroidism. CDR3s include the opening cysteine and the closing phenylalanine or tryptophan. The order of the fields is D gene, V gene, CDR3 length, J gene, clone size, CDR3 protein, CDR3 DNA. A D gene is named only where the DNA matches it firmly. Size tells how often a clone was seen (once, few, many) or the class of an expanded clone, and some rows leave it out.

TRBD2	TRBV4-3	15	TRBJ2-5	NA	CASSQDRGTMKTQYF	TGCGCCAGCAGCCAAGATCGGGGGACTATGAAGACCCAGTACTTC
TRBD1	TRBV20-1	14	TRBJ2-1	NA	CSARGWTGINEQFF	TGCAGTGCTAGAGGATGGACAGGGATCAATGAGCAGTTCTTC
TRBD2	TRBV6-1	14	TRBJ2-5	NA	CASSDGIAGGPLYF	TGTGCCAGCAGTGACGGAATAGCGGGAGGGCCTCTGTACTTC
NA	TRBV5-1	15	TRBJ1-1	NA	CASSLAGEPGGEAFF	TGCGCCAGCAGCTTGGCCGGGGAGCCTGGGGGTGAAGCTTTCTTT
NA	TRBV20-1	12	TRBJ1-2	many	CSATTGTYGYTF	TGCAGTGCAACCACAGGGACCTATGGCTACACCTTC
NA	TRBV7-3	14	TRBJ2-1	many	CASSSNTASNEQFF	TGTGCCAGCAGCTCCAACACCGCCTCCAATGAGCAGTTCTTC
NA	TRBV6-5	13	TRBJ1-5	NA	CASSLGRCQPQHF	TGCGCCAGCAGTTTGGGACGTTGTCAGCCCCAGCATTTT
TRBD2	TRBV7-2	17	TRBJ2-1	many	CASTGLAGVKSNNEQFF	TGTGCCAGCACGGGACTAGCGGGGGTCAAGTCTAACAATGAGCAGTTCTTC
TRBD1	TRBV4-1	17	TRBJ1-5	NA	CASSQRTGGVGNQPQHF	TGCGCCAGCAGCCAACGGACAGGGGGAGTAGGCAATCAGCCCCAGCATTTT
NA	TRBV4-2	14	TRBJ2-3	many	CASIDNRGGDTQYF	TGTGCCAGCATTGATAATCGGGGTGGAGATACGCAGTATTTT
NA	TRBV6-1	11	TRBJ2-7	few	CASKQGHEQYF	TGTGCCAGCAAACAGGGCCACGAGCAGTACTTC
TRBD2	TRBV20-1	18	TRBJ2-5	few	CSARDGASGSGPRETQYF	TGCAGTGCTAGAGATGGAGCTAGCGGGAGTGGCCCCAGGGAGACCCAGTACTTC
NA	TRBV4-3	14	TRBJ1-2	many	CASSQGTGSWSYTF	TGCGCCAGCAGCCAGGGGACGGGTTCCTGGAGCTACACCTTC
TRBD1	TRBV24-1	15	TRBJ2-2	NA	CATSDLGQGPGELFF	TGTGCCACCAGTGATTTGGGACAGGGACCCGGGGAGCTGTTTTTT
NA	TRBV20-1	16	TRBJ1-1	many	CSATIPGGRMNTEAFF	TGCAGTGCTACCATCCCCGGGGGGCGCATGAACACTGAAGCTTTCTTT
NA	TRBV14	16	TRBJ2-1	few	CASSPRLVGSRNEQFF	TGTGCCAGCAGCCCCCGCCTGGTCGGGAGCCGCAATGAGCAGTTCTTC
NA	TRBV12-3/TRBV12-4	14	TRBJ2-7	many	CASSLGRDGYEQYF	TGTGCCAGCAGTTTAGGCAGGGACGGGTACGAGCAGTACTTC
NA	TRBV15	12	TRBJ2-1	NA	CATSRAWEEQFF	TGTGCCACCAGCAGGGCCTGGGAAGAGCAGTTCTTC
TRBD1	TRBV5-1	15	TRBJ2-1	NA	CASSTAGTGYNEQFF	TGCGCCAGCAGCACGGCCGGGACAGGCTACAATGAGCAGTTCTTC
TRBD2	TRBV20-1	16	TRBJ2-7	many	CSASSYGAGLSYEQYF	TGCAGTGCTAGCTCCTACGGGGCGGGACTATCCTACGAGCAGTACTTC
TRBD2	TRBV28	18	TRBJ2-7	many	CASSLRGRLLAGDHEQYF	TGTGCCAGCAGTTTAAGAGGACGTTTACTAGCGGGAGACCACGAGCAGTACTTC
NA	TRBV5-1	16	TRBJ2-3	few	CASSLGFRLGTDTQYF	TGCGCCAGCAGCTTGGGTTTTCGACTTGGCACAGATACGCAGTATTTT
TRBD2	TRBV6-1	15	TRBJ2-7	many	CASTSASGAAYEQYF	TGTGCCAGCACCAGTGCTAGCGGGGCAGCCTACGAGCAGTACTTC
NA	TRBV6-1	15	TRBJ2-5	many	CASSEAWAKQETQYF	TGTGCCAGCAGTGAAGCGTGGGCTAAACAAGAGACCCAGTACTTC
NA	TRBV20-1	14	TRBJ2-5	many	CSAQEPSNQETQYF	TGCAGTGCTCAAGAGCCGAGTAACCAAGAGACCCAGTACTTC
TRBD2	TRBV7-3	16	TRBJ2-2	many	CASSQAGGANTGELFF	TGTGCCAGCAGCCAGGCCGGGGGGGCGAACACCGGGGAGCTGTTTTTT
NA	TRBV4-3	14	TRBJ1-4	many	CASSQETGREKLFF	TGCGCCAGCAGCCAGGAGACGGGGCGGGAAAAACTGTTTTTT
NA	TRBV20-1	17	TRBJ2-5	many	CSAREVRFGAGQETQYF	TGCAGTGCTAGAGAGGTCCGTTTCGGGGCGGGACAAGAGACCCAGTACTTC
NA	TRBV13	15	TRBJ2-3	NA	CASSQRVSSTDTQYF	TGTGCCAGCAGTCAACGGGTGTCTAGCACAGATACGCAGTATTTT
NA	TRBV5-5	17	TRBJ1-5	few	CASSLGRAVYSNQPQHF	TGTGCCAGCAGCTTGGGGAGGGCAGTGTATAGCAATCAGCCCCAGCATTTT
NA	TRBV12-3/TRBV12-4	16	TRBJ1-2	many	CASSLIGGRVNYGYTF	TGTGCCAGCAGTTTAATAGGGGGACGGGTTAACTATGGCTACACCTTC
NA	TRBV28	13	TRBJ1-1	many	CASSQPPFTEAFF	TGTGCCAGCAGTCAGCCACCTTTCACTGAAGCTTTCTTT
NA	TRBV19	13	TRBJ1-4	NA	CASSADSREKLFF	TGTGCCAGTAGTGCGGACAGCAGGGAAAAACTGTTTTTT
NA	TRBV9	16	TRBJ1-3	once	CASSSRTESSGNTIYF	TGTGCCAGCAGCTCTAGGACCGAGAGCTCTGGAAACACCATATATTTT
NA	TRBV5-6	14	TRBJ1-2	many	CASSWDTGGYGYTF	TGTGCCAGCAGCTGGGACACGGGTGGCTATGGCTACACCTTC
TRBD1	TRBV19	15	TRBJ2-7	NA	CASSGTGTGEYEQYF	TGTGCCAGTAGTGGTACCGGGACAGGGGAATACGAGCAGTACTTC
NA	TRBV5-1	13	TRBJ2-7	many	CASSFDTVYEQYF	TGCGCCAGCAGCTTCGACACTGTTTACGAGCAGTACTTC
TRBD2	TRBV27	15	TRBJ2-7	few	CASSLRTSIPSEQYF	TGTGCCAGCAGTTTACGGACTAGTATCCCCTCCGAGCAGTACTTC
TRBD2	TRBV7-9	17	TRBJ2-7	NA	CASSTGTSGKYPYEQYF	TGTGCCAGCAGCACCGGGACTAGCGGGAAGTATCCCTACGAGCAGTACTTC
TRBD1	TRBV2	14	TRBJ2-3	many	CASKQGTFTDTQYF	TGTGCCAGCAAACAGGGGACGTTCACAGATACGCAGTATTTT
NA	TRBV5-1	17	TRBJ2-5	few	CASSLAILANQQETQYF	TGCGCCAGCAGCTTGGCCATTCTAGCGAACCAGCAAGAGACCCAGTACTTC
TRBD2	TRBV2	13	TRBJ2-7	NA	CASGGLVPYEQYF	TGTGCCAGCGGCGGACTAGTGCCCTACGAGCAGTACTTC
TRBD1	TRBV6-2/TRBV6-3	14	TRBJ2-7	NA	CASKQGATSYEQYF	TGTGCCAGCAAGCAGGGGGCGACGTCCTACGAGCAGTACTTC
TRBD1	TRBV11-2	14	TRBJ1-4	NA	CASSQGGSREKLFF	TGTGCCAGCAGCCAGGGGGGGAGTCGGGAAAAACTGTTTTTT
TRBD1	TRBV12-3/TRBV12-4	14	TRBJ2-7	many	CASSLDRAFDEQYF	TGTGCCAGCAGTTTGGACAGGGCCTTCGACGAGCAGTACTTC
TRBD2	TRBV18	16	TRBJ2-3	many	CASSAMTSGSTDTQYF	TGTGCCAGCTCAGCGATGACTAGCGGTAGCACAGATACGCAGTATTTT
NA	TRBV3-1	17	TRBJ2-6	few	CASSHRGASSGANVLTF	TGTGCCAGCAGCCATCGGGGGGCCAGCTCTGGGGCCAACGTCCTGACTTTC
NA	TRBV7-9	14	TRBJ1-1	NA	CASSPHEGNTEAFF	TGTGCCAGCAGCCCCCATGAGGGGAACACTGAAGCTTTCTTT
NA	TRBV4-3	16	TRBJ1-1	NA	CASSQDPRSMNTEAFF	TGCGCCAGCAGCCAAGATCCGCGCAGTATGAACACTGAAGCTTTCTTT
NA	TRBV28	15	TRBJ1-1	many	CASSPLWGGNTEAFF	TGTGCCAGCAGTCCGCTTTGGGGGGGGAACACTGAAGCTTTCTTT